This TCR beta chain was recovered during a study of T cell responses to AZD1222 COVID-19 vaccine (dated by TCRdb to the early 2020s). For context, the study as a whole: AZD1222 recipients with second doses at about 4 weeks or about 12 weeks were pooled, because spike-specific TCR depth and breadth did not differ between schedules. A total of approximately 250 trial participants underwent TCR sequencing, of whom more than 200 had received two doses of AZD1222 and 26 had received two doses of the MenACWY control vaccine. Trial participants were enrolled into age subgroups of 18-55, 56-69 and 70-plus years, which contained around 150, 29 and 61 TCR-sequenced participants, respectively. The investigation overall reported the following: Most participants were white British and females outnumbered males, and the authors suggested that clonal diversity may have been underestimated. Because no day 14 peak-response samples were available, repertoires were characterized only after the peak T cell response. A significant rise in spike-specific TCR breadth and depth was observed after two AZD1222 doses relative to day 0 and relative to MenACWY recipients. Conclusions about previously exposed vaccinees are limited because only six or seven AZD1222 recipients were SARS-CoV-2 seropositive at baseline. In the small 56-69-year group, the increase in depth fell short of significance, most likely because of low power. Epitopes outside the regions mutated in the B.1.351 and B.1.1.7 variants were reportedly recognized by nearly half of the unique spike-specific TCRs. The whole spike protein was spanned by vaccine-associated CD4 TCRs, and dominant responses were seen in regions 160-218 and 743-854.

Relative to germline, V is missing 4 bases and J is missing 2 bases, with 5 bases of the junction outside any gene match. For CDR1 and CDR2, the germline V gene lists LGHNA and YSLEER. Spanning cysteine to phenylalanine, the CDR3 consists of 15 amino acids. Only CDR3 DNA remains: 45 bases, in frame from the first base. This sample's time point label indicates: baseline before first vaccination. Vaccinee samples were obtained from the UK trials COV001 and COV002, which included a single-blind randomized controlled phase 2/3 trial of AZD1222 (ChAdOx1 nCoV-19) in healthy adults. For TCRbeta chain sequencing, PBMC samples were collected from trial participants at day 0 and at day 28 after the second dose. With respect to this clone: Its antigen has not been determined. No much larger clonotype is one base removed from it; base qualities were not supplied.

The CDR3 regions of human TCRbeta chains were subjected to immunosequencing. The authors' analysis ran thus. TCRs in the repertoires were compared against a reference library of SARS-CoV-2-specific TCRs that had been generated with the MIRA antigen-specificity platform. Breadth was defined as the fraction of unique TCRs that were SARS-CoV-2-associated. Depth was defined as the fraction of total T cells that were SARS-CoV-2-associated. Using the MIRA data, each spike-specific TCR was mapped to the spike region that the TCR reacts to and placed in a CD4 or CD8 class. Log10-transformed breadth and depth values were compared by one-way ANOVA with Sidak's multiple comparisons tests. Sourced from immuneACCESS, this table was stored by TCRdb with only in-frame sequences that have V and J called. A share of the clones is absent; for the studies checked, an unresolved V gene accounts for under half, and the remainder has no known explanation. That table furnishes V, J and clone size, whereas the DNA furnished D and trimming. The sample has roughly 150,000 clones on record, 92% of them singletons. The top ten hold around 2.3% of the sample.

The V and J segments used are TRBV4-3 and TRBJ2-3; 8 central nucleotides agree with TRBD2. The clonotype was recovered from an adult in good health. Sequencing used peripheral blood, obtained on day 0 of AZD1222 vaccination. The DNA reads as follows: TGCGCCAGCAGCCCGAGGACTAGCTCCACAGATACGCAGTATTTT. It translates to CASSPRTSSTDTQYF.